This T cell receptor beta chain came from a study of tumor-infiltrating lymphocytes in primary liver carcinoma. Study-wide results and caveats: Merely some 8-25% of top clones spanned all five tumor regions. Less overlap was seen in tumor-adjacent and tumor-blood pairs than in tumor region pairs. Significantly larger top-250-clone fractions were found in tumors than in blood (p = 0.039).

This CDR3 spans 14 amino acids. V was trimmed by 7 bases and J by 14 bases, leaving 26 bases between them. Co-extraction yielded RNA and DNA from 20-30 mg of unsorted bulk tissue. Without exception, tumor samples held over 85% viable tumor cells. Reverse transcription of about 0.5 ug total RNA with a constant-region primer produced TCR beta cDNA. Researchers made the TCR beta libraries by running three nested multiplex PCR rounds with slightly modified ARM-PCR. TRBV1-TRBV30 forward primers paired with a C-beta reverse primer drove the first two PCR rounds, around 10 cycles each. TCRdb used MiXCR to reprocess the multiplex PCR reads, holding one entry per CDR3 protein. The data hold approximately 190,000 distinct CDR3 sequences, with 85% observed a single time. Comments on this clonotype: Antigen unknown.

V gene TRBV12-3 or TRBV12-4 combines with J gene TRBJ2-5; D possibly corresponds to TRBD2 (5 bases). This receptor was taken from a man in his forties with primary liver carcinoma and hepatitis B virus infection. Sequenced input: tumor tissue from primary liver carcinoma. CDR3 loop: CASIPREDLLTEYF. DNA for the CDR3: TGTGCCAGCATCCCCCGGGAAGATCTGTTGACCGAATACTTC.